The 18 T cell receptor beta chains in this list originate from one sample, sequenced in a study of T cell repertoires in cytomegalovirus infection. MiXCR was run by TCRdb on the reads, yielding one entry per CDR3 protein. The data hold about 400,000 distinct CDR3 sequences, with 18% observed a single time. The sequenced sample consisted of PBMCs. These receptors were taken from a human donor in good health (CMV status not recorded). Some clones in this sample may be carry-over from other donors' samples.

There are a few counts of this clonotype. CDR3 DNA: TGTGCCAGCAGTCCCGGAGGAGGGGCGCAGCCCCAGCATTTT. Translation: CASSPGGGAQPQHF. V is TRBV6-5 and J is TRBJ1-5; weak D call: TRBD1 (5 bases). From germline, CDR1 is MNHEY and CDR2 SVGAGI. The V end lost 5 bases, the J end lost 7 bases, and 15 bases lay between the germline ends. CDR3 length: 14 residues.

This clonotype came up a few times. The chain is built from TRBV18 and TRBJ2-7, with TRBD2 identical over 8 bases. After removal of 2 bases from V and 4 bases from J, the junction contained 7 bases not matched to a gene. CDR3 length: 15 amino acids. Germline V CDR1 and CDR2: KGHSH, LQKENI. CDR3 bases: TGTGCCAGCTCACCATCAGGGACTAGTAAGTACGAGCAGTACTTC. Translated, it gives CASSPSGTSKYEQYF. Together with reference TRBV18 and TRBJ2-7, the CDR3 gives the full variable domain: NAGVMQNPRHLVRRRGQEARLRCSPMKGHSHVYWYRQLPEEGLKFMVYLQKENIIDESGMPKERFSAEFPKEGPSILRIQQVVRGDSAAYFCASSPSGTSKYEQYFGPGTRLTVT.

This chain connects TRBV20-1 to TRBJ1-1; D gene unclear. This CDR3 region has 16 residues. The ends were cut back, 0 bases at V and 1 base at J, with 15 bases in the middle. Germline V gives CDR1 DFQATT, CDR2 SNEGSKA (reference sequence). The CDR3 loop is CSARDGRADRNTEAFF. CDR3 nucleotides: TGCAGTGCTAGAGATGGTCGCGCGGACCGGAACACTGAAGCTTTCTTT.

This clonotype occurred a few times. J is TRBJ1-5 and V is TRBV2; D not certain. This CDR3 region has 13 residues. The germline V gene has CDR1 SNHLY and CDR2 FYNNEI. Trimming shortened V by 6 bases and J by 1 base, and 7 bases separated the two germline ends. CDR3 in DNA: TGTGCCAGCAGGGTTTTGAGCAATCAGCCCCAGCATTTT. Translation: CASRVLSNQPQHF.

There are a few counts of this clonotype. V usage is TRBV27 and J usage is TRBJ2-3; a weak D match, TRBD1 (6 bases). The CDR3 length is 16 residues. Germline V CDR1 and CDR2: MNHEY, SMNVEV (reference sequence). The V gene lost 5 bases and the J gene lost 0 bases, with 15 bases spanning the gap. CDR3 nucleotides: TGTGCCAGCAGTCTTTCCGGGACATACAGCACAGATACGCAGTATTTT. This encodes CASSLSGTYSTDTQYF.

V usage is TRBV5-5 and J usage is TRBJ2-3; 12 bases agree with TRBD2. J was trimmed by 4 bases and V by 3 bases; bases with no gene match: 9. Germline V gene data show CDR1 as SGHKS and CDR2 as YYEKEE (reference sequence). CDR3 size: 17 residues. This CDR3 reads CASSWWTSGDLADTQYF. The CDR3 DNA follows: TGTGCCAGCAGCTGGTGGACTAGCGGGGATCTCGCAGATACGCAGTATTTT. The full variable domain, rest sourced from reference TRBV5-5 and TRBJ2-3, is DAGVTQSPTHLIKTRGQQVTLRCSPISGHKSVSWYQQVLGQGPQFIFQYYEKEERGRGNFPDRFSARQFPNYSSELNVNALLLGDSALYLCASSWWTSGDLADTQYFGPGTRLTVL.

This clonotype was counted many times. The V gene is TRBV7-6, the J gene TRBJ1-1; unclear D gene. V lost 5 bases, J lost 1 base, and 8 bases lay in between. CDR1 and CDR2 from the germline V gene are SGHVS and FNYEAQ. The CDR3 has 13 residues. The DNA of the CDR3 is TGTGCCAGCAGCACAACAGCGAACACTGAAGCTTTCTTT. Translating it yields CASSTTANTEAFF. The full variable domain, rest sourced from reference TRBV7-6 and TRBJ1-1, is GAGVSQSPRYKVTKRGQDVALRCDPISGHVSLYWYRQALGQGPEFLTYFNYEAQQDKSGLPNDRFSAERPEGSISTLTIQRTEQRDSAMYRCASSTTANTEAFFGQGTRLTVV.

Ten or more counts support this clonotype. The rearrangement joins TRBV7-6 to TRBJ2-7, with a possible D match to TRBD1 (5 bases). The ends were cut back, 0 bases at V and 7 bases at J, with 19 bases in the middle. The CDR3 is 16 residues long. CDR1 is SGHVS, CDR2 FNYEAQ, per germline. CDR3 DNA: TGTGCCAGCAGCTTAGCAGCGACAGTCCAAGGCAGTGAGCAGTACTTC. The encoded protein is CASSLAATVQGSEQYF.

This clonotype was picked up a small number of times. This chain uses TRBV20-1 with TRBJ1-6, with TRBD1 matching over 7 bases. This CDR3 spans 14 amino acids. Trimming cost V 3 bases and J 6 bases; bases outside gene matches: 5. Germline CDR1 is DFQATT and CDR2 is SNEGSKA (reference sequence). The CDR3 loop is CSARVDRVNSPLHF. The CDR3 region has the DNA TGCAGTGCTAGGGTTGACAGGGTTAATTCACCCCTCCACTTT.

The table lists this clonotype with a few counts. For the CDR3, the DNA is TGCAGCGTTGAAGGCGGCTACTCCTACAATGAGCAGTTCTTC. Amino acids: CSVEGGYSYNEQFF. The J gene is TRBJ2-1, the V gene TRBV29-1; D unresolved. The length of the CDR3 is 14 residues. Looked up from germline, CDR1 is SQVTM and CDR2 is ANQGSEA. Trimming shortened V by 1 base and J by 0 bases, and 7 bases separated the two germline ends.

This sequence joins TRBV5-5 and TRBJ2-1; 9 bases are a match to TRBD2. This CDR3 region has 16 residues. The germline CDR1 and CDR2 sequences are SGHKS and YYEKEE (reference sequence). With 4 bases clipped from V and 7 bases from J, the junction kept 12 bases outside the gene matches. CDR3 sequence (DNA): TGTGCCAGCAGCCCGCTAGCGGGAACGGAGATTAATGAGCAGTTCTTC. It is translated as CASSPLAGTEINEQFF.

A few counts support this clonotype. The CDR3 DNA follows: TGTGCCAGCAGTTACTGGGACAGCCCGAACACCGGGGAGCTGTTTTTT. It is translated as CASSYWDSPNTGELFF. The V gene is TRBV6-6, the J gene TRBJ2-2, with 7 bases fitting TRBD1. The CDR3 is 16 residues long. In germline, CDR1 is MNHNY, CDR2 SVGAGI (reference sequence). Unmatched junction bases numbered 2, after V lost 1 base and J lost 0 bases.

The chain uses TRBV7-9 and TRBJ1-1, with D perhaps TRBD1 (5 bases). Trimming pared 8 bases from V and 6 bases from J, leaving 10 bases between. Germline V gives CDR1 SEHNR, CDR2 FQNEAQ (reference sequence). This CDR3 region has 11 residues. For the CDR3, the DNA is TGTGCCAGCCGGGACGGGGCTGAAGCTTTCTTT. Amino acid sequence: CASRDGAEAFF.

About this clonotype itself: One base away lies a much larger clone, so this may be a sequencing read error. This chain joins TRBV5-5 and TRBJ2-3; D not resolved. CDR3 length: 14 amino acids. The V end was cut by 4 bases, the J end by 0 bases, with 9 bases between. Germline V gives CDR1 SGHKS, CDR2 YYEKEE (reference sequence). DNA of the CDR3: TGTGCCAGCAGCGTAGATGGCAGCACAGATACGCAGTATTTT. This sequence encodes CASSVDGSTDTQYF.

The gene calls are TRBV5-4 and TRBJ1-1; D might be TRBD1 (6 bases). The CDR3 loop spans 14 amino acids. V lost 4 bases and J lost 6, with 16 bases in between. The germline V gene encodes CDR1 SGHNT and CDR2 YYREEE (reference sequence). The CDR3 loop reads CASSLGGRDSEAFF. The CDR3 DNA is TGTGCCAGCAGCCTTGGGGGGCGGGACTCTGAAGCTTTCTTT.

V and J are TRBV28 and TRBJ2-1; the D is unclear. The germline V and J ends were trimmed by 8 bases and 0 bases, with 20 bases remaining between them. CDR3 length equals 17 residues. Per the germline V gene, CDR1 is MDHEN and CDR2 is SYDVKM. This chain's CDR3 is CASATPPGSSSYNEQFF. CDR3 nucleotides: TGTGCCAGCGCTACCCCCCCCGGCTCAAGCTCCTACAATGAGCAGTTCTTC.

V is TRBV12-3 or TRBV12-4 and J is TRBJ1-5, with D unclear. The V gene lost 7 bases and the J gene lost 6 bases, with 10 bases spanning the gap. The CDR3 contains 12 residues. In nucleotides, the CDR3 is TGTGCCAGCACCATCTTAGGTCAGCCCCAGCATTTT. Translated: CASTILGQPQHF.

This clonotype has a handful of counts. V and J are TRBV6-2 or TRBV6-3 and TRBJ2-2; D not certain. The CDR3 is made up of 12 amino acids. Germline CDR1 is MNHEY and CDR2 is SVGEGT. Deletions cut 2 bases from V and 6 bases from J, with 4 bases between. The chain's CDR3 is CASSYLAGELFF. CDR3 DNA: TGTGCCAGCAGTTACCTCGCCGGGGAGCTGTTTTTT.